The 26 T cell receptor beta chains given below trace back to one sample, sequenced in a study of OX40 agonist ivuxolimab in advanced cancers. The data were produced by immunoSEQ multiplex PCR, yet TCRdb's version contains in-frame clones alone and is incomplete. Here the sample spans about 62,000 clones, 84% being singletons. The source material was CD4+ or CD8+ T cells sorted from blood, sampled in a trial of the OX40 agonist ivuxolimab. The receptor source for this set is an adult with an advanced solid tumor such as melanoma, head and neck, liver or kidney cancer.

The genes are TRBV10-3 and TRBJ1-5; the match to TRBD1 covers 7 bases. Trimming took 6 bases from V and 0 from J; bases not matched to a gene: 8. This CDR3 comprises 16 residues. Germline V gives CDR1 ENHRY, CDR2 SYGVKD. CDR3 region: CAISSGGAVSNQPQHF. The CDR3, as DNA: TGTGCCATCAGCTCAGGGGGGGCAGTTAGCAATCAGCCCCAGCATTTT.

J is TRBJ1-6 and V is TRBV2, with 9 bases aligning to TRBD1. This CDR3 has 15 residues. Germline lookup yields CDR1 SNHLY and CDR2 FYNNEI. The J segment lost 7 bases and the V segment lost 3 bases, leaving 4 bases of the junction unmatched. CDR3 sequence: CASSDLGTGNSPLHF. The CDR3 coding sequence is TGTGCCAGCAGTGATTTGGGGACAGGGAATTCACCCCTCCACTTT.

The CDR3 spells CASSERYNSPLHF. CDR3 nucleotides: TGTGCCAGCAGTGAAAGGTACAATTCACCCCTCCACTTT. The J gene is TRBJ1-6, the V gene TRBV6-1, with unresolved D. The CDR3 totals 13 residues. The germline V and J ends were trimmed by 2 bases and 7 bases, with 6 bases remaining between them. Germline CDR1 is MNHNS and CDR2 is SASEGT.

The chain uses TRBV28 and TRBJ2-2; 9 bases map to TRBD1. This CDR3 spans 18 amino acids. Germline V CDR1 and CDR2: MDHEN, SYDVKM. Germline trimming cut 3 bases from V and 6 bases from J; bases unmatched to any gene: 14. The CDR3: CASSFPGQGSIRAGELFF. For the CDR3, the DNA is TGTGCCAGCAGTTTCCCGGGACAGGGAAGTATTCGAGCCGGGGAGCTGTTTTTT.

The chain recombines TRBV4-3 with TRBJ2-2; the D gene could be TRBD1 or TRBD2 (6 bases each). The CDR3 sequence is 16 residues long. The germline gives CDR1 LGHNA, CDR2 YSLEER. Between the trimmed V and J ends, which lost 1 base and 7 bases, there was a span of 16 bases. CDR3 nucleotide sequence: TGCGCCAGCAGCCAAGCAAGGGGGGTTCTGGTCGGGGAGCTGTTTTTT. The encoded protein is CASSQARGVLVGELFF.

V usage is TRBV5-1 and J usage is TRBJ1-4, with D maybe TRBD1 (5 bases). V dropped 4 bases and J dropped 4 bases, with 11 bases sitting between them. This CDR3 comprises 14 residues. CDR1 SGHRS and CDR2 YFSETQ come from the germline V gene. The CDR3 loop reads CASSTRVYNEKLFF. The DNA for the CDR3 is TGCGCCAGCAGCACCAGGGTCTATAATGAAAAACTGTTTTTT.

The chain links TRBV11-2 to TRBJ2-3; perhaps TRBD1 as D (6 bases). The germline CDR1 and CDR2 sequences are SGHAT and FQNNGV. V gave up 4 bases and J gave up 6 bases, with 11 bases separating them. The CDR3 is 13 residues long. CDR3 loop: CASSSLQGDTQYF. DNA of the CDR3: TGTGCCAGCAGCTCATTACAGGGCGATACGCAGTATTTT.

The chain links TRBV6-5 to TRBJ1-1, with a weak D call TRBD1 (6 bases). The CDR3 is 13 amino acids. Trimming pared 2 bases from V and 4 bases from J, leaving 8 bases between. Germline CDR1 MNHEY, CDR2 SVGAGI. The CDR3: CASSYRGGTEAFF. CDR3 in DNA: TGTGCCAGCAGTTACAGGGGGGGCACTGAAGCTTTCTTT.

V usage is TRBV28 and J usage is TRBJ2-7, with D possibly matching TRBD1 (5 bases). The germline V gene has CDR1 MDHEN and CDR2 SYDVKM. The V end lost 6 bases, the J end lost 2 bases, and 14 bases lay between the germline ends. The CDR3 is 14 residues long. The CDR3 bases are TGTGCCAGCAGATATCAGGGATTGGCCTACGAGCAGTACTTC. This translates into CASRYQGLAYEQYF.

J is TRBJ1-2 and V is TRBV5-1; 7 bases are shared with TRBD1. This CDR3 spans 14 amino acids. V trimming: 2 bases; J trimming: 8 bases; junction bases outside the gene matches: 9. CDR1 is SGHRS and CDR2 is YFSETQ in the germline V gene. CDR3: CASSFSTGVAGYTF. The CDR3 DNA reads as TGCGCCAGCAGCTTCTCAACAGGGGTCGCGGGCTACACCTTC. The entire variable domain, with the rest obtained from reference TRBV5-1 and TRBJ1-2, is as follows: KAGVTQTPRYLIKTRGQQVTLSCSPISGHRSVSWYQQTPGQGLQFLFEYFSETQRNKGNFPGRFSGRQFSNSRSEMNVSTLELGDSALYLCASSFSTGVAGYTFGSGTRLTVV.

In nucleotides, the CDR3 is TGTGCCAGCAGTTACGGTGGAGGGGATCATGGAAACACCATATATTTT. This sequence encodes CASSYGGGDHGNTIYF. The J gene is TRBJ1-3, the V gene TRBV6-5; TRBD1 is a possible D gene (5 bases). Germline values: CDR1 MNHEY, CDR2 SVGAGI. Trimming pared 2 bases from V and 3 bases from J, leaving 14 bases between. The CDR3 has 16 residues.

V usage is TRBV7-6 and J usage is TRBJ2-2; TRBD1 aligns across 7 bases. This CDR3 is built from 16 residues. The germline V gene encodes CDR1 SGHVS and CDR2 FNYEAQ. V shed 5 bases and J 7 bases; nucleotides not matched to a gene: 13. CDR3 protein: CASSLGTAVMGGELFF. The CDR3 bases are TGTGCCAGCAGCCTAGGGACAGCGGTGATGGGCGGGGAGCTGTTTTTT.

The chain uses TRBV19 and TRBJ1-2; TRBD1 aligns across 9 bases. The trim removed 5 bases at V and 6 bases at J, leaving 4 bases unmatched. Germline V gene lookup returns CDR1 LNHDA and CDR2 SQIVND (reference sequence). The CDR3 spans 13 residues. The CDR3: CASSVTGGDGYTF. The CDR3, as DNA: TGTGCCAGTAGTGTCACAGGGGGCGATGGCTACACCTTC.

The chain carries TRBV15 and TRBJ2-1; 14 bases map to TRBD2. This CDR3 is built from 17 residues. J lost 7 bases, V lost 3 bases, and 8 bases had no gene match. CDR1 is LNHNV, CDR2 YYDKDF, per germline (reference sequence). The CDR3 sequence: CATSRQSTSGGANEQFF. CDR3 coding DNA: TGTGCCACCAGCAGGCAATCGACTAGCGGGGGGGCTAATGAGCAGTTCTTC.

V is TRBV9 and J is TRBJ1-2; TRBD1 matches 7 bases. The CDR3 is 14 residues long. Per the germline V gene, CDR1 is SGDLS and CDR2 is YYNGEE. Trimming cost V 4 bases and J 3 bases; bases outside gene matches: 6. The CDR3 sequence is CASSTGQTYYGYTF. In nucleotides, the CDR3 is TGTGCCAGCAGCACGGGACAGACTTACTATGGCTACACCTTC.

V and J are TRBV18 and TRBJ1-4, with D unclear. The V end was cut by 6 bases, the J end by 0 bases, with 14 bases between. CDR3 length: 16 residues. Germline V CDR1 and CDR2: KGHSH, LQKENI. This chain's CDR3 is CASSPRGPATNEKLFF. CDR3 DNA: TGTGCCAGCTCGCCCCGAGGGCCTGCAACTAATGAAAAACTGTTTTTT.

V is TRBV6-5 and J is TRBJ2-7; weak D call: TRBD1 (6 bases). V lost 7 bases and J 2 bases, leaving 9 bases between the germline ends. The CDR3 has 12 amino acids. The germline V gene has CDR1 MNHEY and CDR2 SVGAGI. The CDR3 DNA reads TGTGCCAGCAAAGGACAGCCCTACGAGCAGTACTTC. Amino acids: CASKGQPYEQYF.

This clone was seen just once. The V call is TRBV5-1, the J call TRBJ1-6; 12 bases map to TRBD1. V lost 0 bases and J lost 7; bases outside the gene matches: 5. There are 17 residues in the CDR3. Germline values: CDR1 SGHRS, CDR2 YFSETQ. DNA for the CDR3: TGCGCCAGCAGCTTGGCTCGGGACAGGGGGCAAAATTCACCCCTCCACTTT. It translates to CASSLARDRGQNSPLHF.

This chain uses TRBV19 with TRBJ2-2; possible D gene TRBD2, 5 bases. CDR3 length: 13 residues. V lost 5 bases and J lost 7, with 11 bases in between. Germline CDR1 is LNHDA and CDR2 is SQIVND (reference sequence). The CDR3 loop reads CASSPADYGELFF. The CDR3 DNA reads TGTGCCAGTAGTCCGGCAGACTACGGGGAGCTGTTTTTT.

CDR3 protein: CASSQSLPSGGLVTQYF. The DNA of the CDR3 is TGTGCCAGCAGCCAAAGTCTGCCTAGCGGGGGGTTGGTGACCCAGTACTTC. The rearrangement uses TRBV4-2 and TRBJ2-5, with TRBD2 matching 11 bases. V gave up 2 bases and J gave up 7 bases; unmatched junction bases: 12. CDR3 length: 17 amino acids. Germline-derived CDR1 and CDR2 are LGHNA and YNFKEQ.

This chain's CDR3 is CASRGGGWNQPQHF. CDR3 coding DNA: TGTGCCAGCCGAGGGGGGGGTTGGAATCAGCCCCAGCATTTT. V is TRBV28 and J is TRBJ1-5, with a tentative D call TRBD1 (6 bases). Germline V CDR1 and CDR2: MDHEN, SYDVKM. Trimming removed 8 bases from V and 4 bases from J, with 15 bases in between. The CDR3 is 14 residues long.

The V gene is TRBV6-1, the J gene TRBJ1-1, with TRBD1 matching over 11 bases. Germline CDR1 MNHNS, CDR2 SASEGT. Trimming cost V 4 bases and J 6 bases; bases outside gene matches: 7. There are 15 residues in the CDR3. The CDR3 nucleotides read TGTGCCAGCAGTGGCCGCGGACAGGGGGCATCTGAAGCTTTCTTT. Encoded protein: CASSGRGQGASEAFF.

The gene calls are TRBV7-9 and TRBJ2-7; D unresolved. Germline loops: CDR1 SEHNR, CDR2 FQNEAQ (reference sequence). V lost 1 base and J 0 bases, leaving 10 bases between the germline ends. CDR3 size: 15 residues. The CDR3 spells CASSLGAASSYEQYF. CDR3 sequence (DNA): TGTGCCAGCAGCTTAGGGGCAGCCAGCTCCTACGAGCAGTACTTC.

The V and J genes are TRBV15 and TRBJ2-7, with D possibly being TRBD1 (5 bases). CDR3 size: 14 residues. Germline V lookup: CDR1 LNHNV, CDR2 YYDKDF (reference sequence). V lost 3 bases and J lost 7, with 16 bases in between. The CDR3 spells CATSSVGRTWEQYF. CDR3 bases: TGTGCCACCAGCAGCGTGGGGCGAACTTGGGAGCAGTACTTC.

The chain links TRBV5-6 to TRBJ2-1; 7 nucleotides match TRBD2. The ends lost 1 base at V and 9 bases at J; junction bases unmatched: 4. The V gene's germline CDR1 is SGHDT and CDR2 YYEEEE. The CDR3 contains 13 residues. The CDR3 DNA reads as TGTGCCAGCAGCTTGATCGTAGCGGGTGAGCAGTTCTTC. As protein: CASSLIVAGEQFF.

The chain carries TRBV5-1 and TRBJ2-5; the D gene could be TRBD1 or TRBD2 (5 bases each). The CDR3 spans 16 residues. CDR1 and CDR2 from the germline V gene are SGHRS and YFSETQ. The V end was cut by 0 bases, the J end by 3 bases, with 15 bases between. Here the CDR3 DNA reads TGCGCCAGCAGCTTGGAAGGGACCCGGGGCGAAGAGACCCAGTACTTC. This translates into CASSLEGTRGEETQYF.